Listed here is a single T cell receptor (beta chain). The antigen is not known. No infections or other immune events were documented during collection. This sample is drawn from a study of identifying expanded T cells in peripheral blood. Findings of the study overall: Roughly two-week clone count variance significantly increased as total template count grew. Over two and four weeks, about 15 and 19 clones changed, versus 1.2 between replicates.

Generated by immunoSEQ multiplex PCR, the TCRdb table keeps only in-frame clones and is missing some. The sample lists about 86,000 clones; roughly 81% were seen once. Germline CDR1 is SNHLY and CDR2 is FYNNEI. The CDR3 loop spans 15 amino acids. Losses at the gene ends were 5 bases for V and 4 bases for J; bases not matched to a gene: 6. The chain links TRBV2 to TRBJ1-4; 8 bases are shared with TRBD1. This sequence originates from a person aged 18 to 75 in good health. Material for sequencing was blood. This CDR3 is CASSTDRGLNEKLFF. The CDR3 DNA reads TGTGCCAGCAGTACTGACAGGGGCCTTAATGAAAAACTGTTTTTT.